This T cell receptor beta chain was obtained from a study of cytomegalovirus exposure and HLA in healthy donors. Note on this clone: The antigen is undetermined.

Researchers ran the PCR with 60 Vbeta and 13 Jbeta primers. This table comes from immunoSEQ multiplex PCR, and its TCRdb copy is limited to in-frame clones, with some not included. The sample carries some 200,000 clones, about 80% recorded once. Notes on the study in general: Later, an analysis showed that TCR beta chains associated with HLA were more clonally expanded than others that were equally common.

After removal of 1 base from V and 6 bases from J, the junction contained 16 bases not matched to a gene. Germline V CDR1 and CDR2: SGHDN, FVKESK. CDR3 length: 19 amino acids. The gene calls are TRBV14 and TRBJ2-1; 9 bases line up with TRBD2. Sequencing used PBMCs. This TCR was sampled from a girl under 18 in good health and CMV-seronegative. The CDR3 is CASSQAHYLTREGCNEQFF. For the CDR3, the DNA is TGTGCCAGCAGCCAAGCCCACTACTTAACGCGGGAGGGGTGCAATGAGCAGTTCTTC.